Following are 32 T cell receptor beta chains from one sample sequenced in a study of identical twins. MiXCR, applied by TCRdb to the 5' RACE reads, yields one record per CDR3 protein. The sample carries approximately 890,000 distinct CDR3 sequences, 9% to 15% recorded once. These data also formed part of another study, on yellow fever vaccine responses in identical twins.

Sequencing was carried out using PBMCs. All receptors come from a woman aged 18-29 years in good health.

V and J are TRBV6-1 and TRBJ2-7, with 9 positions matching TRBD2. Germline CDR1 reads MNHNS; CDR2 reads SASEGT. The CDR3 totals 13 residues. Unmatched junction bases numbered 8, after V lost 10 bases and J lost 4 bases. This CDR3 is CATLSGSGYEQYF. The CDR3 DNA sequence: TGTGCCACCCTTAGCGGGAGCGGTTACGAGCAGTACTTC.

For the CDR3, the DNA is TGCGCCAGCAGCGACGGACAGGGGGGCTACAATGAGCAGTTCTTC. It is translated as CASSDGQGGYNEQFF. V is TRBV10-2 and J is TRBJ2-1, with 10 bases fitting TRBD1. Germline values: CDR1 WSHSY, CDR2 SAAADI. The CDR3 is 15 amino acids. V was pared by 6 bases and J by 3 bases, with 5 bases of the junction left unmatched.

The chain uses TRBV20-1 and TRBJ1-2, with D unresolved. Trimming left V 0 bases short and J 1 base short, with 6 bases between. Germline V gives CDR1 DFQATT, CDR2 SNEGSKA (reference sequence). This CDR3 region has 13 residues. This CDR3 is CSARDLVNYGYTF. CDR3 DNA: TGCAGTGCTAGAGATCTGGTTAACTATGGCTACACCTTC.

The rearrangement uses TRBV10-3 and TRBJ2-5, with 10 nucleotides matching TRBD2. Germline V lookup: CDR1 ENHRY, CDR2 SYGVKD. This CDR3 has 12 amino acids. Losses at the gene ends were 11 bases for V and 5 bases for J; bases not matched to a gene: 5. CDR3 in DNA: TGTGCCTCTAGCGGGGGTTTGGAGACCCAGTACTTC. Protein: CASSGGLETQYF.

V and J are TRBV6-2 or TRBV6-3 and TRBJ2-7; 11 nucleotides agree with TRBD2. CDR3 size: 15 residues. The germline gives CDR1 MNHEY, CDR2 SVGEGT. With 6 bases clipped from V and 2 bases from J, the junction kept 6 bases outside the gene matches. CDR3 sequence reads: CASSPGTSGTYEQYV. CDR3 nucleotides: TGTGCCAGCAGCCCCGGGACTAGCGGAACCTACGAGCAGTACGTC.

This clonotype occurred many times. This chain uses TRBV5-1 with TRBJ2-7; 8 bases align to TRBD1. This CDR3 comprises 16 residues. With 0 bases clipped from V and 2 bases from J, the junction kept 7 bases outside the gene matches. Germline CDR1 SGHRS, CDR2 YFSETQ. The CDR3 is CASSLALIRGPYEQYV. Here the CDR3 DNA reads TGCGCCAGCAGCTTGGCCTTGATCAGGGGGCCCTACGAGCAGTACGTC.

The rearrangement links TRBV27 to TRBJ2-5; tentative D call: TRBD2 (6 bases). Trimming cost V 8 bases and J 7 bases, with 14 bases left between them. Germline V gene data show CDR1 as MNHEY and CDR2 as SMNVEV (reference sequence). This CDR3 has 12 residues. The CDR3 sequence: CASGRRVGTQYF. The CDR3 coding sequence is TGTGCCAGCGGCCGGAGGGTAGGGACCCAGTACTTC.

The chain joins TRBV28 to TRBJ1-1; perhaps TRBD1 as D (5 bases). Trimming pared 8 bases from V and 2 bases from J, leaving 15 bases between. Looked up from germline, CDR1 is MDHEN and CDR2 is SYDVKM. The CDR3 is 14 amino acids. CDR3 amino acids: CASGGAPDNTEAFF. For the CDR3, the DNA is TGTGCCAGCGGCGGGGCGCCCGACAACACTGAAGCTTTCTTT.

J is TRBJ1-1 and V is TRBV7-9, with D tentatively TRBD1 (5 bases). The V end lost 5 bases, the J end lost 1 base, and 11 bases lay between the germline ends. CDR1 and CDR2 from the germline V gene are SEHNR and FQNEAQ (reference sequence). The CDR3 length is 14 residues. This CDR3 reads CASSMGGWNTEAFF. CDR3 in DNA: TGTGCCAGCAGCATGGGGGGGTGGAACACTGAAGCTTTCTTT. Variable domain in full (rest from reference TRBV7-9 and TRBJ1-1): DTGVSQNPRHKITKRGQNVTFRCDPISEHNRLYWYRQTLGQGPEFLTYFQNEAQLEKSRLLSDRFSAERPKGSFSTLEIQRTEQGDSAMYLCASSMGGWNTEAFFGQGTRLTVV.

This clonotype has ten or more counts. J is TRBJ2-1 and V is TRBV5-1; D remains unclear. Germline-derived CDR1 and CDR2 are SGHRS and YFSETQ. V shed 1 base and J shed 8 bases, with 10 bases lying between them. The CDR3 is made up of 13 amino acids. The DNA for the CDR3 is TGCGCCAGCAGCTTGACGCATTTCGATGAGCAGTTCTTC. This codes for CASSLTHFDEQFF. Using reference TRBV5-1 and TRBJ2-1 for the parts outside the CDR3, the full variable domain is KAGVTQTPRYLIKTRGQQVTLSCSPISGHRSVSWYQQTPGQGLQFLFEYFSETQRNKGNFPGRFSGRQFSNSRSEMNVSTLELGDSALYLCASSLTHFDEQFFGPGTRLTVL.

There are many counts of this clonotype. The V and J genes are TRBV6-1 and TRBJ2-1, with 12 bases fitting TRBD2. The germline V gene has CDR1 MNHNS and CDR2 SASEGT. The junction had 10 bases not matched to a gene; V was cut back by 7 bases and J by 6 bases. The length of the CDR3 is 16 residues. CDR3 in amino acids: CASTPLVTSGGNEQFF. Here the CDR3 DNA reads TGTGCCAGCACACCCCTGGTGACTAGCGGGGGCAATGAGCAGTTCTTC.

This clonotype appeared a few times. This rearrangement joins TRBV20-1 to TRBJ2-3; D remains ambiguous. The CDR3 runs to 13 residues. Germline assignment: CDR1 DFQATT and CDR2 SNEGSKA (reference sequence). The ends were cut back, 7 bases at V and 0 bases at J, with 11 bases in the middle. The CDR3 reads CSVEHTSTDTQYF. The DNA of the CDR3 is TGCAGTGTGGAACATACTAGCACAGATACGCAGTATTTT.

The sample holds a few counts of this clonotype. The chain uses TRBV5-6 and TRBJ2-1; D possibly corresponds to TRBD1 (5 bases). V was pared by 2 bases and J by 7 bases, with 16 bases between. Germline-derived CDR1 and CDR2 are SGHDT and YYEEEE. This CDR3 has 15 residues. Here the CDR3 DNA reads TGTGCCAGCAGCTTTAGGGGCCTAAAGATTAATGAGCAGTTCTTC. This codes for CASSFRGLKINEQFF.

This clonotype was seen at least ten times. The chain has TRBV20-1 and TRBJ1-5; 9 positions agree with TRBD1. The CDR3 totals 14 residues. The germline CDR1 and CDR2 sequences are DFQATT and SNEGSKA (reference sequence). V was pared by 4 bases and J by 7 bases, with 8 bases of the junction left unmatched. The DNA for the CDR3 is TGCAGTGCTACACAGGGGGCACAAGGACAGCCCCAGCATTTT. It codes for CSATQGAQGQPQHF.

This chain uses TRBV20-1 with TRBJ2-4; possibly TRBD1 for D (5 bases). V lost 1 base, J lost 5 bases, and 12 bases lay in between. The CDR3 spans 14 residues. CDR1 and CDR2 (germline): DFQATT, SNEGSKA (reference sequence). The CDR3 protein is CSARVGPVQNIQYF. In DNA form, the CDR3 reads TGCAGTGCTAGAGTGGGGCCCGTCCAAAACATTCAGTACTTC.

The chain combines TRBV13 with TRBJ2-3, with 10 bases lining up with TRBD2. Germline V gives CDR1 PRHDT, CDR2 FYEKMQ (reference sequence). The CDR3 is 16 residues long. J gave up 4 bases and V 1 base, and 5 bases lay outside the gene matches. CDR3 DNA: TGTGCCAGCAGCTTAGACAGTAGCGGGGGGTCAGATACGCAGTATTTT. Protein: CASSLDSSGGSDTQYF.

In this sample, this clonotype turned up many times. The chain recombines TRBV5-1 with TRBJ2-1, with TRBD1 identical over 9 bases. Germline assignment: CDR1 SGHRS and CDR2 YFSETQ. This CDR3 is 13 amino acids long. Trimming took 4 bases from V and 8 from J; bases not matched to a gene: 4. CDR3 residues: CASSATGGYEQFF. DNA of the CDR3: TGCGCCAGCAGCGCTACAGGGGGCTATGAGCAGTTCTTC.

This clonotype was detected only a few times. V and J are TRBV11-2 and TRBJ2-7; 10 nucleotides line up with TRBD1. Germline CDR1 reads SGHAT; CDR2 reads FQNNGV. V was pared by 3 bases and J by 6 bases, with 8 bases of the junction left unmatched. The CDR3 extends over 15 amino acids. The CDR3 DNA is TGTGCCAGCAGCTTTTCCGGGACAGGGGTATCCGAGCAGTACTTC. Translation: CASSFSGTGVSEQYF.

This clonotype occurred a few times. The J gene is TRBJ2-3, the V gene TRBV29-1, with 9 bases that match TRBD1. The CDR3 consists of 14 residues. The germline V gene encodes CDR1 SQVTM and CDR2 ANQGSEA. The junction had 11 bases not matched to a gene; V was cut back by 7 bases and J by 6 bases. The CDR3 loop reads CSARGQGRIDTQYF. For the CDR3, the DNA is TGCAGCGCCCGAGGACAGGGGAGAATCGATACGCAGTATTTT.

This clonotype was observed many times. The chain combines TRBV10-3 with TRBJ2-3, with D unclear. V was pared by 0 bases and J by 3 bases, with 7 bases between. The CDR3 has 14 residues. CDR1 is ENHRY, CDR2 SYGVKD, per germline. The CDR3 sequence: CAISESWWTDTQYF. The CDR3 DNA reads TGTGCCATCAGTGAGTCCTGGTGGACAGATACGCAGTATTTT.

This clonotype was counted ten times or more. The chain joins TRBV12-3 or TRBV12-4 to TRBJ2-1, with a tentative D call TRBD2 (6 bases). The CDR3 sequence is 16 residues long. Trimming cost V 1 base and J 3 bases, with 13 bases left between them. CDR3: CASSLERVPSYNEQFF. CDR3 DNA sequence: TGTGCCAGCAGTTTAGAGCGGGTCCCAAGCTACAATGAGCAGTTCTTC.

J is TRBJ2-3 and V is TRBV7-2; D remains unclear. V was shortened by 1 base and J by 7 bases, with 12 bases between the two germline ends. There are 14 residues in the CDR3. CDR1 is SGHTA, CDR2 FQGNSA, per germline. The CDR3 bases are TGTGCCAGCAGCTTAGATCAAGACTCCTATACGCAGTATTTT. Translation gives CASSLDQDSYTQYF.

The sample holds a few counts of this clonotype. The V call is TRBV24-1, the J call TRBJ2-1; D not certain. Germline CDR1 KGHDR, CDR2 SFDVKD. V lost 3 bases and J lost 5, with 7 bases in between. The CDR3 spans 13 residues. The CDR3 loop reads CATSDLHNNEQFF. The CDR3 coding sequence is TGTGCCACCAGTGATCTCCATAACAATGAGCAGTTCTTC.

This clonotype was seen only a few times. CDR3 coding DNA: TGTGCCACCAGGACTGGTGCGAACGGGGGCTATGGCTACACCTTC. Residues: CATRTGANGGYGYTF. The V and J genes are TRBV28 and TRBJ1-2, with D possibly TRBD1 on 5 matching bases. The germline V gene has CDR1 MDHEN and CDR2 SYDVKM. V lost 10 bases to trimming and J lost 4 bases, with 22 bases between them. The length of the CDR3 is 15 residues.

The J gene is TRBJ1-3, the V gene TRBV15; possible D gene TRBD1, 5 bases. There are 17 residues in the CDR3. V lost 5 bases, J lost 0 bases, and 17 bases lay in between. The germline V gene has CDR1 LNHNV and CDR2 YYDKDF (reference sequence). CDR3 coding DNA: TGTGCCACCAGCCCAAAGGGGTCGTCCAGCTCTGGAAACACCATATATTTT. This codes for CATSPKGSSSSGNTIYF.

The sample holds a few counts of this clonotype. As DNA, the CDR3 is TGTGCCAGCATGTTGGGGGGCTGGGAGACCCAGTACTTC. Amino acids: CASMLGGWETQYF. This chain connects TRBV2 to TRBJ2-5; D is possibly TRBD1 or TRBD2 (6 bases each). The CDR3 extends over 13 amino acids. Trimming cost V 7 bases and J 5 bases, with 14 bases left between them. Looked up from germline, CDR1 is SNHLY and CDR2 is FYNNEI.

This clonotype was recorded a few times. The CDR3 is CASTETGGDYNEQFF. CDR3 in DNA: TGTGCCAGCACCGAAACAGGGGGTGACTACAATGAGCAGTTCTTC. V is TRBV28 and J is TRBJ2-1; 8 bases match TRBD1. CDR1 and CDR2 from the germline V gene are MDHEN and SYDVKM. This CDR3 region has 15 residues. Trimming took 7 bases from V and 3 from J; bases not matched to a gene: 8. The variable domain in full, with the rest retrieved from reference TRBV28 and TRBJ2-1, is DVKVTQSSRYLVKRTGEKVFLECVQDMDHENMFWYRQDPGLGLRLIYFSYDVKMKEKGDIPEGYSVSREKKERFSLILESASTNQTSMYLCASTETGGDYNEQFFGPGTRLTVL.

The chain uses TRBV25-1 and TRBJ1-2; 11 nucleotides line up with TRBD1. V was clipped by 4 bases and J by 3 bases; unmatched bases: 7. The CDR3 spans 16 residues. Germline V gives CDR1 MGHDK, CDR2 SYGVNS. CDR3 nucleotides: TGTGCCAGCAGTGGACCGGGACAGGGGGATTACTATGGCTACACCTTC. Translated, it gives CASSGPGQGDYYGYTF.

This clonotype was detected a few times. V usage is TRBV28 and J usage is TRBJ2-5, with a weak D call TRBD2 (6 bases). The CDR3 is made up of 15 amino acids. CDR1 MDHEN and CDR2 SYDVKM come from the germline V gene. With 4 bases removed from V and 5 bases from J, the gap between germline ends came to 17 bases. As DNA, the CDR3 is TGTGCCAGCAGTTCCCCTTCGACTCGGGGGGAGACCCAGTACTTC. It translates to CASSSPSTRGETQYF.

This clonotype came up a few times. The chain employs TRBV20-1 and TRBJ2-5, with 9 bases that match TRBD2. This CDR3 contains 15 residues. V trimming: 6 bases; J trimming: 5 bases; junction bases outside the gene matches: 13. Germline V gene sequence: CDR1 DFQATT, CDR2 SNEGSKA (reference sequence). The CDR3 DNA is TGCAGTGCCCAGGGAGCGGGGGGCTCCCCGGAGACCCAGTACTTC. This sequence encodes CSAQGAGGSPETQYF.

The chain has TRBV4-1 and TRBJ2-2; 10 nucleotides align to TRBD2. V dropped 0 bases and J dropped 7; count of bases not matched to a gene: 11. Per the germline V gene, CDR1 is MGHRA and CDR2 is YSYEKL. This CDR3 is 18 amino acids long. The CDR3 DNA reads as TGCGCCAGCAGCCAAGATGAGCTAGCGGGGGCCCGCCGCGGGGAGCTGTTTTTT. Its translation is CASSQDELAGARRGELFF.

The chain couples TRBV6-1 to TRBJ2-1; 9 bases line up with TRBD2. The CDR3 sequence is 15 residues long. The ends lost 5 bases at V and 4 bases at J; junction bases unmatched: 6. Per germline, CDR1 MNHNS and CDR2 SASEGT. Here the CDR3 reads CASSRGRGFYNEQFF. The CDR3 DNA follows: TGTGCCAGCAGTCGCGGGAGGGGATTTTACAATGAGCAGTTCTTC.